This section outlines one TCR beta chain sequence together with its context. As yet, its antigen is unknown. This entry belongs to a study of PD-1 blockade in classical Hodgkin lymphoma. Study-wide findings and caveats: Reported baseline diversity: healthy donors highest, relapsed/refractory patients lowest.

Some clones are missing from TCRdb's copy, which holds only in-frame ones; the method was immunoSEQ multiplex PCR. The sample holds under 40,000 clones, about 87% seen once. Stated time point: newly diagnosed, previously untreated cHL patient sample. Thawed PBMCs yielded CD4+ T cells through magnetic negative selection. The comparison group had newly diagnosed, previously untreated classical Hodgkin lymphoma. Per the germline V gene, CDR1 is MNHEY and CDR2 is SMNVEV (reference sequence). V dropped 3 bases and J dropped 0; count of bases not matched to a gene: 10. The CDR3 sequence is 18 residues long.

This sequence originates from a human donor with classical Hodgkin lymphoma. Sequenced material: CD4+ T cells from blood. The chain employs TRBV27 and TRBJ2-1; 8 nucleotides agree with TRBD2. The CDR3 loop reads CASSLRPLSGSSYNEQFF. In DNA, the CDR3 is TGTGCCAGCAGTTTGAGGCCCCTAAGCGGGAGCTCCTACAATGAGCAGTTCTTC.